This passage covers 21 T cell receptor beta chains from one sample sequenced in a study of regulatory T cells in long-lasting Graves disease. In building TCR beta libraries, iRepertoire HTBI primers were used together with Arm-PCR of CDR3 regions. TCRdb recomputed calls from the multiplex PCR reads with MiXCR, one row per CDR3 protein. The table has about 560,000 distinct CDR3 sequences, about 16% seen once. Stated time point: newly diagnosed GD, antithyroid drugs for less than 3 months. Isolated PBMC RNA provided the starting material for the TCR library. These records were also assigned to another study, of T cells in Graves' hyperthyroidism and ophthalmopathy.

The specimen was peripheral blood mononuclear cells (PBMCs), collected at new diagnosis, from a patient treated with antithyroid drugs. The receptors originated from a man younger than 35 with Graves disease.

This clonotype turned up a few times. This probably arose from a read error, given a far larger clone one base away. The CDR3 end shows no conserved phenylalanine or tryptophan, and so a read error is likely. The chain's CDR3 is CASSFQGAYEQYL. Here the CDR3 DNA reads TGTGCCAGCAGTTTCCAGGGGGCTTACGAGCAGTACCTC. J is TRBJ2-7 and V is TRBV27; TRBD1 aligns across 8 bases. Germline V gene data show CDR1 as MNHEY and CDR2 as SMNVEV (reference sequence). Trimming took 3 bases from V and 4 from J; bases not matched to a gene: 2. The CDR3 runs 13 residues.

This clonotype was observed a few times. The chain has TRBV6-1 and TRBJ1-2; 10 nucleotides match TRBD1. Germline V gene lookup returns CDR1 MNHNS and CDR2 SASEGT. With 7 bases clipped from V and 4 bases from J, the junction kept 6 bases outside the gene matches. This CDR3 region has 14 residues. CDR3 sequence (DNA): TGTGCCAGCACTAGACAGGGGGCTGTCTATGGCTACACCTTC. Its translation: CASTRQGAVYGYTF.

This clonotype was counted between two and nine times. The chain couples TRBV4-1 to TRBJ2-7, with D perhaps matching TRBD1 or TRBD2 (5 bases each). The CDR3 spans 15 residues. The V end lost 1 base, the J end lost 3 bases, and 13 bases lay between the germline ends. CDR1 and CDR2 from the germline V gene are MGHRA and YSYEKL. Written as DNA, the CDR3 is TGCGCCAGCAGCCAAGCTGGGGGAAGGCGCTACGAGCAGTACTTC. Residues: CASSQAGGRRYEQYF.

The rearrangement links TRBV4-1 to TRBJ1-1; no clear D. The CDR3 contains 16 residues. Per germline, CDR1 MGHRA and CDR2 YSYEKL. V was trimmed by 4 bases and J by 0 bases, leaving 15 bases between them. DNA of the CDR3: TGCGCCAGCAGCCCCCTGCCTGAGGTTTTGAACACTGAAGCTTTCTTT. This encodes CASSPLPEVLNTEAFF.

V gene TRBV7-8 combines with J gene TRBJ2-1, with 7 bases identical to TRBD2. The germline CDR1 and CDR2 sequences are SGHVS and FQNEAQ. V was pared by 8 bases and J by 8 bases, with 12 bases of the junction left unmatched. There are 14 residues in the CDR3. The CDR3 loop reads CASYPGGPRDEQFF. CDR3 coding DNA: TGTGCCAGCTACCCGGGAGGCCCTAGAGATGAGCAGTTCTTC. Full variable domain (rest looked up from reference TRBV7-8 and TRBJ2-1): GAGVSQSPRYKVAKRGQDVALRCDPISGHVSLFWYQQALGQGPEFLTYFQNEAQLDKSGLPSDRFFAERPEGSVSTLKIQRTQQEDSAVYLCASYPGGPRDEQFFGPGTRLTVL.

This clonotype was counted at least ten times. V usage is TRBV18 and J usage is TRBJ2-7; D possibly corresponds to TRBD1 (6 bases). Per the germline V gene, CDR1 is KGHSH and CDR2 is LQKENI. V was pared by 3 bases and J by 3 bases, with 12 bases between. The CDR3 extends over 14 amino acids. CDR3 amino acids: CASSPITQGYEQYF. The CDR3 nucleotides read TGTGCCAGCTCACCTATAACACAGGGCTACGAGCAGTACTTC. Full variable domain (rest looked up from reference TRBV18 and TRBJ2-7): NAGVMQNPRHLVRRRGQEARLRCSPMKGHSHVYWYRQLPEEGLKFMVYLQKENIIDESGMPKERFSAEFPKEGPSILRIQQVVRGDSAAYFCASSPITQGYEQYFGPGTRLTVT.

This clonotype was observed many times. CDR3 region: CASSFGTSTDTQYF. CDR3 bases: TGTGCCAGCAGCTTTGGGACTTCCACAGATACGCAGTATTTT. The V gene is TRBV7-9, the J gene TRBJ2-3; possible D gene TRBD2, 6 bases. Looked up from germline, CDR1 is SEHNR and CDR2 is FQNEAQ (reference sequence). The V gene lost 3 bases and the J gene lost 2 bases, with 9 bases spanning the gap. CDR3 size: 14 residues.

The chain carries TRBV29-1 and TRBJ2-1; TRBD2 aligns across 10 bases. V was pared by 1 base and J by 4 bases, with 7 bases of the junction left unmatched. The length of the CDR3 is 16 residues. Germline assignment: CDR1 SQVTM and CDR2 ANQGSEA. CDR3: CSVEGPSGRSYNEQFF. The CDR3 DNA reads as TGCAGCGTTGAAGGTCCTAGCGGGAGATCGTACAATGAGCAGTTCTTC.

The DNA of the CDR3 is TGTGCCAGCAGCCAAGAAGCCAGGGTCTACGAGCAGTACTTC. Translated, it gives CASSQEARVYEQYF. The chain carries TRBV3-1 and TRBJ2-7; weak D call: TRBD1 (5 bases). This CDR3 spans 14 amino acids. Trimming stripped 0 bases from V and 3 bases from J, with 9 bases between. CDR1 and CDR2 (germline): LGHDT, YNNKEL (reference sequence).

The rearrangement uses TRBV30 and TRBJ2-2, with D hard to call. Trimming removed 0 bases at V and 13 bases at J, with 12 bases between. This CDR3 has 12 residues. Per the germline V gene, CDR1 is GTSNPN and CDR2 is SVGIG (reference sequence). CDR3 loop: CAWSVGWAGLFF. CDR3 bases: TGTGCCTGGAGTGTTGGGTGGGCAGGGCTGTTTTTT.

This clonotype was seen a few times. The V and J genes are TRBV20-1 and TRBJ1-4; D uncertain. CDR1 is DFQATT, CDR2 SNEGSKA, per germline (reference sequence). CDR3 length: 13 residues. Trimming pared 5 bases from V and 4 bases from J, leaving 11 bases between. DNA for the CDR3: TGCAGTGCTGCGGGGTCTAATAATGAAAAACTGTTTTTT. This gives the protein CSAAGSNNEKLFF.

This clonotype has ten or more counts. The CDR3 here is CASSSILGEGETQYF. CDR3 nucleotides: TGTGCCAGCAGCTCGATATTGGGGGAAGGAGAGACCCAGTACTTC. The chain carries TRBV7-9 and TRBJ2-5; either TRBD1 or TRBD2 may fit D (5 bases each). The V and J ends lost 4 bases and 4 bases respectively, with 16 bases between them. The CDR3 runs to 15 residues. Per the germline V gene, CDR1 is SEHNR and CDR2 is FQNEAQ (reference sequence).

The V gene is TRBV11-2, the J gene TRBJ1-5; 8 bases match TRBD1. Trimming cost V 3 bases and J 7 bases; bases outside gene matches: 8. The CDR3 loop spans 15 amino acids. Germline V gene sequence: CDR1 SGHAT, CDR2 FQNNGV. This CDR3 is CASSFGQGWGQPQHF. In DNA, the CDR3 is TGTGCCAGCAGCTTTGGACAGGGTTGGGGGCAGCCCCAGCATTTT.

There are many counts of this clonotype. The chain combines TRBV5-1 with TRBJ1-1, with D perhaps TRBD1 (6 bases). This CDR3 is built from 18 residues. Trimming shortened V by 1 base and J by 0 bases, and 19 bases separated the two germline ends. Germline values: CDR1 SGHRS, CDR2 YFSETQ. The DNA of the CDR3 is TGCGCCAGCAGCTTGTCAGGGGCCTACCGGGATTTGAACACTGAAGCTTTCTTT. This sequence encodes CASSLSGAYRDLNTEAFF. Looking up the rest from reference TRBV5-1 and TRBJ1-1 gives the full variable domain: KAGVTQTPRYLIKTRGQQVTLSCSPISGHRSVSWYQQTPGQGLQFLFEYFSETQRNKGNFPGRFSGRQFSNSRSEMNVSTLELGDSALYLCASSLSGAYRDLNTEAFFGQGTRLTVV.

This clonotype came up a few times. The CDR3 DNA is TGTGCCAGCAGTTCTCCCGGACGGAATCGGGAGCAGTACTTC. The encoded protein is CASSSPGRNREQYF. This sequence joins TRBV27 and TRBJ2-7, with D unclear. This CDR3 is built from 14 residues. Trimming took 4 bases from V and 7 from J, leaving 17 bases between them. Germline CDR1 MNHEY, CDR2 SMNVEV (reference sequence).

The chain is built from TRBV20-1 and TRBJ1-2; D not resolved. CDR1 and CDR2 from the germline V gene are DFQATT and SNEGSKA (reference sequence). V lost 1 base to trimming and J lost 1 base, with 4 bases between them. CDR3 length: 12 residues. CDR3 nucleotide sequence: TGCAGTGCTAGAGGGGATAACTATGGCTACACCTTC. This codes for CSARGDNYGYTF.

CDR3 loop: CSARRNGPNEQFF. CDR3 in DNA: TGCAGTGCTAGGCGCAACGGACCTAATGAGCAGTTCTTC. The V gene is TRBV20-1, the J gene TRBJ2-1; D gene uncertain. V was shortened by 3 bases and J by 7 bases, with 13 bases between the two germline ends. CDR3 size: 13 residues. Germline loops: CDR1 DFQATT, CDR2 SNEGSKA (reference sequence).

This clonotype was recorded at least ten times. The chain combines TRBV30 with TRBJ2-1, with 7 bases matching TRBD1. CDR3 length: 11 amino acids. V trimming: 5 bases; J trimming: 7 bases; junction bases outside the gene matches: 2. The germline V gene encodes CDR1 GTSNPN and CDR2 SVGIG (reference sequence). In DNA form, the CDR3 reads TGTGCCTGGTCAGGGGGAAATGAGCAGTTCTTC. It translates to CAWSGGNEQFF.

This clonotype occurred many times. The chain joins TRBV20-1 to TRBJ2-3; 9 positions agree with TRBD2. V dropped 3 bases and J dropped 5; count of bases not matched to a gene: 6. Germline V gives CDR1 DFQATT, CDR2 SNEGSKA (reference sequence). This CDR3 comprises 14 residues. CDR3 residues: CSASSREGLDTQYF. The CDR3, as DNA: TGCAGTGCTAGTTCGCGGGAGGGCCTAGATACGCAGTATTTT.

The CDR3 reads CASSGLAVSGGKNIQYF. The CDR3 region has the DNA TGTGCCAGCAGCGGACTAGCGGTTTCCGGGGGCAAAAACATTCAGTACTTC. The gene calls are TRBV27 and TRBJ2-4, with TRBD2 matching 10 bases. CDR1 is MNHEY and CDR2 is SMNVEV in the germline V gene (reference sequence). The V and J ends lost 6 bases and 3 bases, in that order; junction bases with no gene match: 11. The CDR3 is made up of 17 amino acids.

This clonotype was seen ten or more times. The chain uses TRBV5-6 and TRBJ2-3, with unresolved D. The V and J ends lost 3 bases and 6 bases respectively, with 14 bases between them. This CDR3 region has 14 residues. The germline CDR1 and CDR2 sequences are SGHDT and YYEEEE. CDR3 sequence (DNA): TGTGCCAGCAGCTGGTCGAGCTACGGCGATACGCAGTATTTT. This translates into CASSWSSYGDTQYF.